A selection of T cell receptor beta chains follows, all from one sample in a study of OX40 agonist ivuxolimab in advanced cancers. Profiling relied on immunoSEQ multiplex PCR, and the TCRdb table lists in-frame clones only, not all of them. The data hold roughly 100,000 clones, with 85% to 95% observed a single time. Sequencing used CD4+ or CD8+ T cells sorted from blood, obtained in a trial of the OX40 agonist ivuxolimab. These receptor sequences come from an adult with an advanced solid tumor such as melanoma, head and neck, liver or kidney cancer. The conserved cysteine and the conserved F or W are not part of the CDR3 here. D genes are given only for firm matches.

V gene,J gene,D gene,CDR3 protein
TRBV28,TRBJ2-1,-,ASSQIGVGLNEQF
TRBV6-5,TRBJ1-3,-,ASSRHVTGNTIY
TRBV6-6,TRBJ1-1,-,ASSYRRGTEAF
TRBV25-1,TRBJ1-5,-,ASRGEVNQPQH
TRBV11-3,TRBJ1-5,-,ASSCHPDGLSNQPQH
TRBV30,TRBJ2-1,-,AWSNERSYNEQF
TRBV28,TRBJ1-5,-,ASSPSLSAAFQPQH
TRBV28,TRBJ2-7,-,ASSPGGSSYEQY
TRBV7-9,TRBJ2-4,-,ASSFPQTGRENIQY
TRBV7-2,TRBJ1-2,-,ASSPRTYEGGYT
TRBV5-1,TRBJ1-1,-,ASAMVGPVGTNTEAF
TRBV5-1,TRBJ2-1,TRBD2,ASSFGAPGLGSYEQF
TRBV19,TRBJ1-5,-,ALSPGGMDQPQH
TRBV30,TRBJ1-5,-,AWSAELLDEPQH
TRBV19,TRBJ1-1,-,ASSGGGWMNTEAF
TRBV6-6,TRBJ1-2,-,ASSRRDGYT
TRBV30,TRBJ1-6,-,AWGPGLENSPLH
TRBV19,TRBJ2-1,-,ASAETYNEQF
TRBV19,TRBJ2-1,TRBD2,ASSIGVGGSYEQF
TRBV11-3,TRBJ1-3,-,ASSLYGTSSGNTIY
TRBV12-2,TRBJ2-7,-,ASRSPPYEQY
TRBV10-3,TRBJ2-3,-,AISERLQGSSTDTQY
TRBV28,TRBJ2-7,-,ATLFVFEQY
TRBV28,TRBJ1-3,-,ASSLFGQSGNTIY
TRBV18,TRBJ1-2,-,ASLSGQTNYGYT
TRBV30,TRBJ1-6,-,AWSVVSNSPLH
TRBV30,TRBJ1-5,-,AWTLLGGDGPQH
TRBV9,TRBJ2-3,-,ASSSPSTDTQY
TRBV9,TRBJ1-5,-,ASNSLGTREQPQH
TRBV13,TRBJ2-5,-,ASSPRPSAQETQY
TRBV7-2,TRBJ2-2,-,ASKPSQNTGELF
TRBV7-3,TRBJ2-2,-,ASSFGGELF
TRBV6-6,TRBJ2-2,-,ASSFQGDTGELF
TRBV28,TRBJ1-1,TRBD1,ASSPGGANTEAF
TRBV7-3,TRBJ1-2,TRBD1,ASSRIDRGPSGFNYGYT
TRBV18,TRBJ1-1,-,ASSPQRDADTEAF
TRBV2,TRBJ2-1,-,ASNEDPRNEQF
TRBV4-1,TRBJ2-3,TRBD2,ASSPGVQAGVRDTQY
TRBV5-1,TRBJ2-5,-,ASSRGTPGETQY
TRBV18,TRBJ1-5,-,ASSQGVNQPQH
TRBV6-5,TRBJ1-6,-,ASSSLNSPLH
TRBV16,TRBJ1-1,TRBD1,ASSQFAGGVTEAF
TRBV4-3,TRBJ1-4,-,ASSREDRYEKLF
TRBV29-1,TRBJ2-2,-,SATSTSPTNTGELF
TRBV20-1,TRBJ2-4,-,SAPDSVFQY
TRBV30,TRBJ1-6,-,AWSVVGGNSPLH
TRBV5-1,TRBJ1-2,-,ASSLALGPRGGYT
TRBV11-1,TRBJ1-1,-,ASSLGMAPEGTEAF
TRBV5-4,TRBJ1-5,TRBD1,ASSPGTGHNQPQH
TRBV6-1,TRBJ1-6,-,ASMLDRLNSPLH
TRBV2,TRBJ1-5,-,ASSRRGNQPQH
TRBV6-5,TRBJ1-6,-,ASSYLKGSKNSPLH
TRBV7-8,TRBJ1-4,-,ASSWTATNEKLF
TRBV20-1,TRBJ2-5,TRBD1,SAYRGETQY
TRBV28,TRBJ1-5,TRBD1,ASLRDRGGGQPQH
TRBV5-1,TRBJ2-3,-,ASSGLAATTDTQY
TRBV11-1,TRBJ1-6,TRBD1,ASSATGQSNSPLH
TRBV7-8,TRBJ2-7,-,ASSLHAPIYEQY
TRBV28,TRBJ2-1,TRBD1,ASSLVGTGGPGGTYNEQF
TRBV2,TRBJ2-7,-,ASSERRQWGVC